This paragraph reports one T cell receptor (beta chain). The specificity of this receptor is unknown. Base qualities are missing; no much larger clone stands one base away. In light of the paper, this sample's time point label describes: recipient sample about 28 days before transplant, after cytoreduction. Blood from recipients was drawn roughly 28 days before transplant, then again at days 30, 100 and 180 after transplant. Nuclei Lysis Solution was used to extract genomic DNA from fresh or cryopreserved unfractionated peripheral blood mononuclear cells. Sequences GTSNPN (CDR1) and SVGIG (CDR2) are obtained from the germline V gene (reference sequence). CDR3 length: 12 amino acids, cysteine to phenylalanine. The only DNA kept is the CDR3, 36 bases in frame from the first base. Deletion took 5 bases off V and 7 bases off J, with a span of 12 bases between the germline ends. The data stem from a study of T cell clonotyping in hematopoietic cell transplantation (dated by TCRdb to about 2021). Regarding the complete study: Recipient samples taken before transplant were obtained following cytoreduction. The study collected 135 blood samples from 35 to 45 consecutive transplant recipients and their related donors. Patients were recruited between late 2015 and 2017 and followed until late 2020 or death. The study at large found these results: After transplant, TCR diversity in recipients dropped, and pathologically expanded clonotypes climbed progressively between day 30 and day 180. Just a small fraction of recipient repertoires overlapped with donor repertoires, and more than 95% appeared de novo at the given depth. Inverse Simpson Index values from donors and from recipients before transplant predicted broader TCR repertoire diversity after transplant. The sample size was limited, and CD4 and CD8 repertoire contributions could not be separated because cells were not sorted.

The immunoSEQ assay, a bias-controlled multiplex PCR using V- and J-specific primers, was used to amplify TCR beta CDR3 regions from genomic DNA. In a second PCR step, a proprietary barcode and Illumina adapter sequences were attached to the CDR3 amplicons. CDR3 libraries were sequenced on an Illumina MiSeq instrument. The authors' analysis ran thus. immunoSEQ Analyzer 3.0 was used for export and quality control, with R Bioconductor and Immunarch used for downstream analyses. Only productive rearrangements in the normalized downsampled data set were used to calculate repertoire metrics. In the normalized cohort, a clonotype counted as pathologically expanded if the clonotype was larger than 5 templates. Repertoire diversity was measured with the Inverse Simpson Index. The non-normalized data set was used for CMV-specificity analyses so that all clonotypes could be captured. What TCRdb holds here is the immuneACCESS table cut down to in-frame rearrangements. Part of the clones is not present; checked against another copy, under half of the missing clones reflect an unresolved V gene, and the others are unexplained. V and J calls and clone size come straight from that table; D and trimming were deduced from the DNA. The sample has 670 or so clones on record, approximately 96% of them singletons. The top ten clonotypes cover 6% to 9% of the sample.

The chain uses TRBV30 and TRBJ2-1, and possibly TRBD2, on 6 matching bases. This material consisted of peripheral blood mononuclear cells, taken before stem cell transplant. This clonotype was obtained from a woman aged 40 to 49 with acute myeloid leukemia. Some clones in this sample may be carry-over from other donors' samples. The CDR3 region: CAWAGNQNEQFF. The sequenced DNA is TGTGCCTGGGCGGGAAACCAGAATGAGCAGTTCTTC. The CDR3, completed at both ends by the reference TRBV30 and TRBJ2-1 genes, gives the full variable domain SQTIHQWPATLVQPVGSPLSLECTVEGTSNPNLYWYRQAAGRGLQLLFYSVGIGQISSEVPQNLSASRPQDRQFILSSKKLLLSDSGFYLCAWAGNQNEQFFGPGTRLTVL.